Shown below are 30 T cell receptor beta chains from a single sample sequenced in a study of T-cell reconstitution after alpha-beta-depleted transplantation in children. Unique molecular identifiers tagged the TCRbeta library. One entry per CDR3 protein, called by TCRdb with MiXCR from the PCR reads. The sample lists fewer than 700,000 distinct CDR3 sequences, about 21% occurring once. The sequenced sample was PBMCs, mostly from graft donor cells, obtained 360 days after TCRalphabeta/CD19-depleted stem cell transplant. These receptor sequences come from a boy under two years old who had a stem cell transplant for acute myeloid leukemia, so the T cells may come from the graft donor.

This clonotype was seen only a few times. The V gene is TRBV20-1, the J gene TRBJ1-2, with 8 bases that match TRBD1. CDR3 length: 14 amino acids. J gave up 6 bases and V 0 bases, and 6 bases lay outside the gene matches. CDR1 DFQATT and CDR2 SNEGSKA come from the germline V gene (reference sequence). The CDR3, as DNA: TGCAGTGCTAGAGAGGACAGGGTCGGGGATGGCTACACCTTC. It translates to CSAREDRVGDGYTF.

This clonotype was observed at least ten times. The V call is TRBV24-1, the J call TRBJ2-1; 8 bases match TRBD1. The CDR3 has 16 residues. J gave up 1 base and V 4 bases, and 5 bases lay outside the gene matches. Germline-derived CDR1 and CDR2 are KGHDR and SFDVKD. CDR3 amino acids: CATSDPGDRSYNEQFF. Written as DNA, the CDR3 is TGTGCCACCAGTGACCCCGGGGACAGGTCCTACAATGAGCAGTTCTTC.

There are many counts of this clonotype. V usage is TRBV7-2 and J usage is TRBJ2-2, with a possible D match to TRBD2 (6 bases). The CDR3 is 16 residues long. Between the trimmed V and J ends, which lost 1 base and 7 bases, there was a span of 16 bases. Germline CDR1 SGHTA, CDR2 FQGNSA. CDR3 in amino acids: CASSLGPRGGVGELFF. DNA for the CDR3: TGTGCCAGCAGCTTAGGGCCCCGGGGCGGGGTCGGGGAGCTGTTTTTT.

The sample holds many counts of this clonotype. This chain connects TRBV7-8 to TRBJ2-7, with D hard to call. V was cut by 4 bases and J by 0 bases, with 7 bases left in between. The CDR3 length is 13 residues. The V gene's germline CDR1 is SGHVS and CDR2 FQNEAQ. CDR3 region: CASSSRSSYEQYV. As DNA, the CDR3 is TGTGCCAGCAGCTCCAGGAGCTCCTACGAGCAGTACGTC.

The CDR3, as DNA: TGCAGCGTTAACGGACTAGCGGGGGGCGGGGAGACCCAGTACTTC. Amino acids: CSVNGLAGGGETQYF. The chain is built from TRBV29-1 and TRBJ2-5, with 14 nucleotides matching TRBD2. V was pared by 5 bases and J by 5 bases, with 7 bases of the junction left unmatched. The CDR3 consists of 15 residues. Germline CDR1 reads SQVTM; CDR2 reads ANQGSEA.

This clonotype has a handful of counts. The chain employs TRBV6-5 and TRBJ2-7, with 8 bases aligning to TRBD2. J lost 1 base, V lost 0 bases, and 5 bases had no gene match. Germline loops: CDR1 MNHEY, CDR2 SVGAGI. The CDR3 consists of 16 residues. This CDR3 reads CASSYSKSGGSYEQYF. Here the CDR3 DNA reads TGTGCCAGCAGTTACTCGAAGAGCGGGGGTTCCTACGAGCAGTACTTC.

This clonotype was seen repeatedly, ten times or more. The chain is built from TRBV9 and TRBJ2-3; no clear D gene. CDR3 length: 14 residues. The ends were cut back, 0 bases at V and 1 base at J, with 6 bases in the middle. Germline V CDR1 and CDR2: SGDLS, YYNGEE. CDR3 residues: CASSVGFGTDTQYF. In nucleotides, the CDR3 is TGTGCCAGCAGCGTAGGTTTTGGCACAGATACGCAGTATTTT.

The chain is built from TRBV12-3 or TRBV12-4 and TRBJ1-2; tentative D call: TRBD1 (6 bases). Trimming took off 2 bases at V and 3 bases at J, with 10 bases between the two ends. The CDR3 contains 14 residues. CDR3 DNA sequence: TGTGCCAGCAGTTTAATACAGGGCCACTATGGCTACACCTTC. Translation gives CASSLIQGHYGYTF.

Ten or more counts support this clonotype. This rearrangement joins TRBV2 to TRBJ2-5; possibly TRBD2 for D (6 bases). Germline CDR1 and CDR2: SNHLY and FYNNEI. The CDR3 totals 17 residues. Trimming took 4 bases from V and 6 from J, leaving 24 bases between them. The CDR3 DNA reads as TGTGCCAGCAGTGTACGACAGAGAGCTGAGACTAGGAAGACCCAGTACTTC. This codes for CASSVRQRAETRKTQYF. Based on the CDR3 plus reference TRBV2 and TRBJ2-5, the full variable domain is EPEVTQTPSHQVTQMGQEVILRCVPISNHLYFYWYRQILGQKVEFLVSFYNNEISEKSEIFDDQFSVERPDGSNFTLKIRSTKLEDSAMYFCASSVRQRAETRKTQYFGPGTRLLVL.

This clonotype has ten or more counts. The chain joins TRBV6-1 to TRBJ2-2, with 8 bases aligning to TRBD2. With V trimmed by 6 bases and J by 1 base, 4 bases remained unmatched. The germline CDR1 and CDR2 sequences are MNHNS and SASEGT. The CDR3 length is 15 residues. This CDR3 is CASRLSGGNTGELFF. The CDR3 coding sequence is TGTGCCAGCAGACTAAGCGGGGGGAACACCGGGGAGCTGTTTTTT.

The chain links TRBV12-3 or TRBV12-4 to TRBJ1-5; 8 nucleotides agree with TRBD1. Unmatched junction bases numbered 7, after V lost 6 bases and J lost 3 bases. The CDR3 totals 15 residues. The CDR3 DNA reads as TGTGCCAGCAGCCCACGGACAGGGAACAATCAGCCCCAGCATTTT. Protein product: CASSPRTGNNQPQHF.

This clonotype was detected many times. The J gene is TRBJ2-2, the V gene TRBV6-2 or TRBV6-3; D not resolved. CDR3 size: 12 residues. From germline, CDR1 is MNHEY and CDR2 SVGEGT. Trimming removed 6 bases at V and 7 bases at J, with 9 bases between. The DNA of the CDR3 is TGTGCCAGCAGAGGAGATCTCGGGGAGCTGTTTTTT. This translates into CASRGDLGELFF.

The chain links TRBV5-1 to TRBJ2-7, with 7 bases matching TRBD2. V dropped 0 bases and J dropped 4; count of bases not matched to a gene: 22. CDR3 size: 20 residues. CDR1 SGHRS and CDR2 YFSETQ come from the germline V gene. CDR3 sequence reads: CASSLVTEASGQNISYEQYV. CDR3 in DNA: TGCGCCAGCAGCTTGGTGACGGAGGCTAGCGGTCAAAACATTTCATACGAGCAGTACGTC.

The rearrangement joins TRBV7-2 to TRBJ2-3; D unresolved. The CDR3 runs 16 residues. V lost 4 bases, J lost 2 bases, and 16 bases lay in between. From germline, CDR1 is SGHTA and CDR2 FQGNSA. CDR3 in DNA: TGTGCCAGCAGCTCACGTGTTGTGGGCCCCACAGATACGCAGTATTTT. This encodes CASSSRVVGPTDTQYF.

This clonotype occurred a few times. The chain is built from TRBV27 and TRBJ2-1; TRBD1 might be the D (6 bases). CDR1 is MNHEY and CDR2 is SMNVEV in the germline V gene (reference sequence). The CDR3 totals 13 residues. V lost 6 bases, J lost 10 bases, and 16 bases lay in between. CDR3: CASSQPPGHEQFF. CDR3 in DNA: TGTGCCAGCAGCCAACCTCCGGGACACGAGCAGTTCTTC.

This clonotype has only a few counts. The chain joins TRBV20-1 to TRBJ2-1; D remains ambiguous. The CDR3 runs to 12 residues. Germline-derived CDR1 and CDR2 are DFQATT and SNEGSKA (reference sequence). V was cut by 3 bases and J by 9 bases, with 12 bases left in between. The CDR3 DNA follows: TGCAGTGCTAGCGCATTAGGTAGTGAGCAGTTCTTC. Protein product: CSASALGSEQFF.

In this sample, this clonotype turned up a few times. The chain employs TRBV20-1 and TRBJ2-5, with TRBD2 matching over 9 bases. After removal of 2 bases from V and 1 base from J, the junction contained 5 bases not matched to a gene. CDR1 is DFQATT, CDR2 SNEGSKA, per germline (reference sequence). The CDR3 covers 15 residues. CDR3 sequence reads: CSARWVAGVQETQYF. The CDR3 DNA reads as TGCAGTGCTAGATGGGTAGCGGGGGTCCAAGAGACCCAGTACTTC.

This clonotype was detected only a few times. The J gene is TRBJ2-7, the V gene TRBV3-1; D is possibly TRBD2 (5 bases). Germline assignment: CDR1 LGHDT and CDR2 YNNKEL (reference sequence). With 3 bases removed from V and 5 bases from J, the gap between germline ends came to 17 bases. This CDR3 has 15 residues. The chain's CDR3 is CASSHRAAMEDEQYF. CDR3 bases: TGTGCCAGCAGCCATCGGGCTGCCATGGAGGACGAGCAGTACTTC.

This clonotype was picked up a small number of times. The chain recombines TRBV10-3 with TRBJ2-3; D may be TRBD1 (6 bases). Germline V gene sequence: CDR1 ENHRY, CDR2 SYGVKD. The CDR3 runs 14 residues. The germline V and J ends were trimmed by 9 bases and 5 bases, with 18 bases remaining between them. The chain's CDR3 is CAMATGQSIDTQYF. CDR3 nucleotides: TGTGCCATGGCAACGGGACAATCGATAGATACGCAGTATTTT.

The table lists this clonotype with a few counts. The rearrangement uses TRBV12-3 or TRBV12-4 and TRBJ2-7; TRBD2 is a possible D gene (6 bases). CDR3 length equals 14 residues. V was pared by 5 bases and J by 5 bases, with 16 bases between. CDR3 region: CASSPRAGKDEQYF. The CDR3 DNA follows: TGTGCCAGCAGTCCCCGGGCGGGGAAGGACGAGCAGTACTTC.

This clonotype has at least ten counts. The V gene is TRBV6-5, the J gene TRBJ2-7; D unclear. The V end lost 3 bases, the J end lost 5 bases, and 14 bases lay between the germline ends. Germline loops: CDR1 MNHEY, CDR2 SVGAGI. There are 14 residues in the CDR3. DNA for the CDR3: TGTGCCAGCAGTTATCTTGAAGGTTGGAACGAGCAGTACTTC. Amino acid sequence: CASSYLEGWNEQYF.

This chain joins TRBV7-2 and TRBJ1-2, with D unclear. The germline CDR1 and CDR2 sequences are SGHTA and FQGNSA. Trimming removed 4 bases at V and 8 bases at J, with 20 bases between. The CDR3 runs to 15 residues. The CDR3 sequence: CASSSAGPWRGGYTF. The CDR3 DNA reads as TGTGCCAGCAGCTCGGCCGGGCCCTGGCGAGGGGGCTACACCTTC.

This clonotype was detected a few times. The chain employs TRBV7-7 and TRBJ2-1; D is undetermined. V lost 5 bases and J 7 bases, leaving 12 bases between the germline ends. Germline-derived CDR1 and CDR2 are SSHAT and FNYEAQ (reference sequence). CDR3 size: 13 residues. The CDR3 reads CASSRDGWNEQFF. CDR3 sequence (DNA): TGTGCCAGCAGCCGCGACGGGTGGAATGAGCAGTTCTTC.

The rearrangement links TRBV20-1 to TRBJ2-7, with 7 nucleotides matching TRBD1. From germline, CDR1 is DFQATT and CDR2 SNEGSKA (reference sequence). V lost 5 bases and J lost 3; bases outside the gene matches: 4. The CDR3 runs 12 residues. CDR3 DNA sequence: TGCAGTGCTCCGGGACAGATCTACGAGCAGTACGTC. Translation: CSAPGQIYEQYV.

In its sample, this clonotype was seen a few times. This chain uses TRBV20-1 with TRBJ2-7; 9 bases match TRBD2. The V and J ends lost 1 base and 4 bases, in that order; junction bases with no gene match: 8. Germline-derived CDR1 and CDR2 are DFQATT and SNEGSKA (reference sequence). The CDR3 runs to 15 residues. DNA of the CDR3: TGCAGTGCTAGAGGGGCCGGACTAGCGCTTTACGAGCAGTACTTC. Its translation is CSARGAGLALYEQYF.

This rearrangement joins TRBV9 to TRBJ2-1, with 9 bases fitting TRBD2. The V gene's germline CDR1 is SGDLS and CDR2 YYNGEE. The CDR3 extends over 16 amino acids. J was trimmed by 6 bases and V by 4 bases; bases with no gene match: 11. The CDR3 is CASSPRELAGLNEQFF. The CDR3 DNA sequence: TGTGCCAGCAGCCCCCGGGAGCTAGCGGGGCTCAATGAGCAGTTCTTC. The full variable domain, with the rest looked up from reference TRBV9 and TRBJ2-1, is DSGVTQTPKHLITATGQRVTLRCSPRSGDLSVYWYQQSLDQGLQFLIQYYNGEERAKGNILERFSAQQFPDLHSELNLSSLELGDSALYFCASSPRELAGLNEQFFGPGTRLTVL.

The table lists this clonotype with a few counts. The rearrangement joins TRBV29-1 to TRBJ2-3, with D perhaps matching TRBD1 (6 bases). The V end was cut by 7 bases, the J end by 5 bases, with 10 bases between. Germline V gene lookup returns CDR1 SQVTM and CDR2 ANQGSEA. CDR3 size: 11 residues. The chain's CDR3 is CSAVGGDTQYF. The CDR3 DNA sequence: TGCAGCGCCGTAGGGGGAGATACGCAGTATTTT.

The rearrangement uses TRBV4-3 and TRBJ2-7; D is ambiguous. V shed 0 bases and J shed 3 bases, with 12 bases lying between them. The CDR3 is 15 residues long. The germline CDR1 and CDR2 sequences are LGHNA and YSLEER. The CDR3 is CASSQDIRRNYEQYF. In DNA form, the CDR3 reads TGCGCCAGCAGCCAAGATATTAGACGGAACTACGAGCAGTACTTC.

CDR3 coding DNA: TGTGCCAGCAGCGTACTACTAGATTACAATGAGCAGTTCTTC. Residues: CASSVLLDYNEQFF. The gene calls are TRBV7-2 and TRBJ2-1; D is perhaps TRBD2 (5 bases). Trimming removed 5 bases at V and 4 bases at J, with 12 bases between. The CDR3 runs 14 residues. The germline gives CDR1 SGHTA, CDR2 FQGNSA. Filled out from reference TRBV7-2 and TRBJ2-1, the complete variable domain reads GAGVSQSPSNKVTEKGKDVELRCDPISGHTALYWYRQSLGQGLEFLIYFQGNSAPDKSGLPSDRFSAERTGGSVSTLTIQRTQQEDSAVYLCASSVLLDYNEQFFGPGTRLTVL.

This clonotype came up a few times. V usage is TRBV28 and J usage is TRBJ1-1; a weak D match, TRBD1 (5 bases). Between the trimmed V and J ends, which lost 2 bases and 3 bases, there was a span of 19 bases. Per germline, CDR1 MDHEN and CDR2 SYDVKM. CDR3 size: 17 residues. The CDR3 spells CASSLRGPGSEDTEAFF. In nucleotides, the CDR3 is TGTGCCAGCAGTTTACGCGGACCAGGGTCGGAGGACACTGAAGCTTTCTTT.